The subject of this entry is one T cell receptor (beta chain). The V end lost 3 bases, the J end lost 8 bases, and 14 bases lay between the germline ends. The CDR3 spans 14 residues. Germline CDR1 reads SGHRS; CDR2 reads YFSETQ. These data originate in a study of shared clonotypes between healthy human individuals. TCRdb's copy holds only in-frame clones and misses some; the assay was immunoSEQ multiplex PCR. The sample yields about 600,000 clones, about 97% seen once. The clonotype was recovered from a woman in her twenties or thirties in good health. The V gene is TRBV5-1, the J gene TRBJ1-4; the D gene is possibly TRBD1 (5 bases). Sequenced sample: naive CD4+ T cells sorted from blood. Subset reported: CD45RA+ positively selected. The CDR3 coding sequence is TGCGCCAGCAGCTCGGACACGGGATGGGAAAAACTGTTTTTT. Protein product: CASSSDTGWEKLFF.